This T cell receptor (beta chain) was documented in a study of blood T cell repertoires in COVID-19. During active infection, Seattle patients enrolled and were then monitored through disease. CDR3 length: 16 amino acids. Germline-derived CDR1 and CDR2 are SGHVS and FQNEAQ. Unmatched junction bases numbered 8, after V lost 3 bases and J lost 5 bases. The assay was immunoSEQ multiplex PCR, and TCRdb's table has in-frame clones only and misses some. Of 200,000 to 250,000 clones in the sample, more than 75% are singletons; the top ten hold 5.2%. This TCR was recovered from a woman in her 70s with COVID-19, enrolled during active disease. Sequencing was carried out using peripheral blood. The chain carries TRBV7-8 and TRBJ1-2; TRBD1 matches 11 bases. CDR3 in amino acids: CASSFGTGGGGYGYTF. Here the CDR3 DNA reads TGTGCCAGCAGCTTTGGGACAGGGGGTGGAGGGTATGGCTACACCTTC.